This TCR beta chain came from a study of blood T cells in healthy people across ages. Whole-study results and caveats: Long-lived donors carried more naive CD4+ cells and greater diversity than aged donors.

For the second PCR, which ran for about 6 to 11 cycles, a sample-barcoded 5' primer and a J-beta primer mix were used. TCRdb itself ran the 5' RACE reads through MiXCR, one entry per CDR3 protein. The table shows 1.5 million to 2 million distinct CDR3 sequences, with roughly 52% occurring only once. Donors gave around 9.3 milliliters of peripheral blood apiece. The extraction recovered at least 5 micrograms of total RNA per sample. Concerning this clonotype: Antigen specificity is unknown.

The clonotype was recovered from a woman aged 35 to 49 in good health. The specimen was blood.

Written as DNA, the CDR3 is TGCAGCGTGAGCAGGGAATACGAGCAGTACTTC. This encodes CSVSREYEQYF. The chain combines TRBV29-1 with TRBJ2-7; D possibly corresponds to TRBD1 (5 bases). Per germline, CDR1 SQVTM and CDR2 ANQGSEA. Trimming pared 6 bases from V and 4 bases from J, leaving 10 bases between. The CDR3 totals 11 residues.